The rows below give T cell receptor beta chains drawn from one sample of a study of blood T cell repertoires in COVID-19. Assay used: immunoSEQ multiplex PCR; TCRdb lists only in-frame clones, some missing. The sample includes roughly 80,000 clones, roughly 88% seen only once; the top ten take 2.5% to 3.5%. Sequenced sample: peripheral blood. Every receptor here comes from a woman of 80 years or more with acute or convalescent COVID-19. Each CDR3 is given with its conserved first and last residue. The D gene is left open where the match is weak. Some rows mark clone size as missing; the rest say once, few, many or name a class of expanded clone.

size	D	V	J	DNA	CDR3
NA	TRBD1	TRBV5-1	TRBJ1-1	TGCGCCAGCAGCCCCAGGACAGGGGTAACTGAAGCTTTCTTT	CASSPRTGVTEAFF
NA	NA	TRBV15	TRBJ2-2	TGTGCCACCAGCAGAGATCCAGGGCTCGGGACCGGGGAGCTGTTTTTT	CATSRDPGLGTGELFF
NA	TRBD1	TRBV5-1	TRBJ2-1	TGCGCCAGCAGCGTTAGACAGGGCCTACACGATGAGCAGTTCTTC	CASSVRQGLHDEQFF
NA	NA	TRBV2	TRBJ1-6	TGTGCCAGCAGTGGTGGACTTATATATTCACCCCTCCACTTT	CASSGGLIYSPLHF
once	TRBD2	TRBV2	TRBJ2-1	TGTGCCAGCAGGGCCATCGGGGGGGTTTACAATGAGCAGTTCTTC	CASRAIGGVYNEQFF
NA	TRBD2	TRBV7-3	TRBJ2-1	TGTGCCAGCAGCTTATGGGGGGGGGTGGTTGGCTACAATGAGCAGTTCTTC	CASSLWGGVVGYNEQFF
NA	TRBD2	TRBV29-1	TRBJ2-7	TGCAGCGTTGTGGGGGGGCCCCTAGCGGGACCCTACGAGCAGTACTTC	CSVVGGPLAGPYEQYF
NA	TRBD1	TRBV15	TRBJ1-3	TGTGCCACCAGCAGAGATGGGACAGGGCTCAACACCATATATTTT	CATSRDGTGLNTIYF
NA	NA	TRBV7-2	TRBJ1-4	TGTGCCAGCAGCTTAGCGGGGGGAGAAAAACTGTTTTTT	CASSLAGGEKLFF
NA	NA	TRBV19	TRBJ2-1	TGTGCCAGTAGTGGAGTAGCGGCCGATGAGCAGTTCTTC	CASSGVAADEQFF
NA	NA	TRBV9	TRBJ1-2	TGTGCCAGCAGCCTAGGAACGGTCGGCTACACCTTC	CASSLGTVGYTF
NA	TRBD1	TRBV2	TRBJ2-7	TGTGCCAGCAGTCCCGGGACAGGGAACTACGAGCAGTACTTC	CASSPGTGNYEQYF
few	TRBD1	TRBV30	TRBJ1-1	TGTGCCTGGAAGGAGGGGGCAGCGAAAGCTTTCTTT	CAWKEGAAKAFF
once	NA	TRBV6-6	TRBJ2-1	TGTGCCAGCAGTTACTCCCCAGCGAAAAAGGACAATGAGCAGTTCTTC	CASSYSPAKKDNEQFF
NA	NA	TRBV28	TRBJ1-6	TGTGCCAGCTCCCCCGGGTCCTTATATAATTCACCCCTCCACTTT	CASSPGSLYNSPLHF
NA	TRBD1	TRBV4-3	TRBJ2-7	TGCGCCAGCAGCCAGGAGACAGGGGGCGAGCAGTACTTC	CASSQETGGEQYF
NA	NA	TRBV25-1	TRBJ2-5	TGTGCCAGCCACAGGGGAGGCCAAGAGACCCAGTACTTC	CASHRGGQETQYF
NA	TRBD1	TRBV6-1	TRBJ1-1	TGTGCCAGCAGTGAAATTTTTATTGTGACAGGGGGCGCGGGATACACTGAAGCTTTCTTT	CASSEIFIVTGGAGYTEAFF
once	TRBD1	TRBV4-2	TRBJ1-1	TGTGCCAGCAGCCAAGGGACAGGGGGCGAAGGTAGGACTGAAGCTTTCTTT	CASSQGTGGEGRTEAFF
NA	TRBD2	TRBV5-6	TRBJ2-1	TGTGCCAGCAGCCTAGCGGGGAGGGGTTCCTACAATGAGCAGTTCTTC	CASSLAGRGSYNEQFF
NA	TRBD1	TRBV28	TRBJ1-5	TGTGCCAGCAGTTACAGGGGCGGTCAGCCCCAGCATTTT	CASSYRGGQPQHF
NA	NA	TRBV14	TRBJ2-5	TGTGCCAGCAGCCCCAGCGGGTGGGAGACCCAGTACTTC	CASSPSGWETQYF
NA	NA	TRBV4-3	TRBJ1-4	TGCGCCAGCAGCCAAGCAGTAACTAATGAAAAACTGTTTTTT	CASSQAVTNEKLFF
NA	NA	TRBV15	TRBJ2-5	TGTGCCACCAGCAACTTACGGCAAGAGACCCAGTACTTC	CATSNLRQETQYF
once	NA	TRBV6-2/TRBV6-3	TRBJ1-2	TGTGCCAGCAGTTACCCGTCCGGGTACGGCTACACCTTC	CASSYPSGYGYTF
once	NA	TRBV28	TRBJ1-2	TGTGCCAGCAGTCCCCCTGGAGGGTGGGGCGGCAACTATGGCTACACCTTC	CASSPPGGWGGNYGYTF
NA	NA	TRBV19	TRBJ1-2	TGTGCCAGTAGTATACAGGGCAACTCCCCCTATGGCTACACCTTC	CASSIQGNSPYGYTF
NA	NA	TRBV27	TRBJ2-1	TGTGCCAGCAGTTTAGGGTCAGGGGCCGGCAATGAGCAGTTCTTC	CASSLGSGAGNEQFF
NA	NA	TRBV10-3	TRBJ1-3	TGTGCCATCAGGCCTACCGCCGCTGGAAACACCATATATTTT	CAIRPTAAGNTIYF
once	NA	TRBV20-1	TRBJ2-5	TGCAGTGCTAGTTCACTCCTCACAGGGCAAGAGACCCAGTACTTC	CSASSLLTGQETQYF
NA	NA	TRBV7-8	TRBJ1-5	TGTGCCAGCAGCTTATACACCGGGACACATGGGAATCAGCCCCAGCATTTT	CASSLYTGTHGNQPQHF
NA	NA	TRBV18	TRBJ1-5	TGTGCCAGCTCACCGACGGGAGATAGCAATCAGCCCCAGCATTTT	CASSPTGDSNQPQHF
NA	NA	TRBV7-8	TRBJ2-2	TGTGCCAGCAGCTTAGGACACTCAAACACCGGGGAGCTGTTTTTT	CASSLGHSNTGELFF
NA	NA	TRBV4-3	TRBJ1-6	TGCGCCAGCAGCCAAGTTCACAGCAATAATTCACCCCTCCACTTT	CASSQVHSNNSPLHF
NA	NA	TRBV30	TRBJ1-3	TGTGCCTGGAGTTGGAGCTCTGGAAACACCATATATTTT	CAWSWSSGNTIYF
NA	TRBD1	TRBV18	TRBJ1-4	TGTGCCAGCTCATCCGTCGCGGGACAGGTATTTTTT	CASSSVAGQVFF
NA	NA	TRBV3-1/TRBV3-2	TRBJ1-2	TGTGCCAGCAGCCAGGGGCGGGAGGAGGGCTACACCTTC	CASSQGREEGYTF
few	NA	TRBV4-2	TRBJ1-4	TGTGCCAGCAGCCAAGCCTTGCTTTCGGCACAGAGTGCAACTAATGAAAAACTGTTTTTT	CASSQALLSAQSATNEKLFF
NA	TRBD2	TRBV28	TRBJ2-1	TGTGCCACGGGCGGGAGAATAAACAATGAGCAGTTCTTC	CATGGRINNEQFF
few	NA	TRBV11-2	TRBJ1-6	TGTGCCAGCAGCTTAGAGGCAGGCTATAATTCACCCCTCCACTTT	CASSLEAGYNSPLHF
NA	TRBD1	TRBV2	TRBJ1-2	TGTGCCAGCAGTAGGGACAGGGAGTCGTCCGGCTACACCTTC	CASSRDRESSGYTF
NA	TRBD1	TRBV19	TRBJ2-4	TGTGCCACTACCAGGACAGGGTCGGACATTCAGTACTTC	CATTRTGSDIQYF
NA	NA	TRBV19	TRBJ2-2	TGTGCCAGTAGTATTTATGCGGGCACCGGGGAGCTGTTTTTT	CASSIYAGTGELFF
NA	NA	TRBV12-3/TRBV12-4	TRBJ1-1	TGTGCCAGCAGCCTAGCCGTTTACACTGAAGCTTTCTTT	CASSLAVYTEAFF
NA	NA	TRBV6-5	TRBJ2-7	TGTGCCAGCAGCCAGGATTGGAAAACCTACGAGCAGTACTTC	CASSQDWKTYEQYF
NA	TRBD1	TRBV18	TRBJ1-4	TGTGCCAGCTCACCACCCGGGACAGGGAGGGAAAAACTGTTTTTT	CASSPPGTGREKLFF
NA	TRBD1	TRBV10-3	TRBJ1-6	TGTGCCATCAAACAGACAGGGAATAATTCACCCCTCCACTTT	CAIKQTGNNSPLHF
few	TRBD2	TRBV7-3	TRBJ2-1	TGTGCCAGCAGCGCGCCGGGACTAGCATACAATGAGCAGTTCTTC	CASSAPGLAYNEQFF
NA	TRBD1	TRBV27	TRBJ2-2	TGTGCCAGCACCTTCTTACAGGGGGCGCAGGACACCGGGGAGCTGTTTTTT	CASTFLQGAQDTGELFF
NA	NA	TRBV19	TRBJ1-1	TGTGCCAGTAGTATAGGGGGAGGGGTCACTGAAGCTTTCTTT	CASSIGGGVTEAFF
NA	NA	TRBV18	TRBJ2-7	TGTGCCAGCTCACCACCTACATTCCACGAGCAGTACTTC	CASSPPTFHEQYF
NA	NA	TRBV11-1	TRBJ2-3	TGTGCCAGCAGCTTAGCGGGCTCGAGCACAGATACGCAGTATTTT	CASSLAGSSTDTQYF
NA	TRBD1	TRBV4-3	TRBJ1-2	TGCGCCAGCAGCCTGGGAACCGGGACAGGGAACTATGGCTACACCTTC	CASSLGTGTGNYGYTF
NA	TRBD1	TRBV9	TRBJ1-2	TGTGCCAGCAGCGAACAGGGGGCTAGTGTTGGCTACACCTTC	CASSEQGASVGYTF
NA	NA	TRBV2	TRBJ2-7	TGTGCCAGTCTCGGGTCCTACGAGCAGTACTTC	CASLGSYEQYF
NA	TRBD1	TRBV5-1	TRBJ1-2	TGCGCCAGCAGCGCCAACCTGGGACAGGGTGATGGCTACACCTTC	CASSANLGQGDGYTF
NA	NA	TRBV7-6	TRBJ1-5	TGTGCCAGCAGCCAGGGACTTAGTTATCAGCCCCAGCATTTT	CASSQGLSYQPQHF
once	NA	TRBV2	TRBJ2-7	TGTGCCAGCAGTGCGGGGAGGCGCCCGGACATGTACTTC	CASSAGRRPDMYF
NA	NA	TRBV9	TRBJ2-3	TGTGCCAGCAGCGTTGGGACTAGCACAGATACGCAGTATTTT	CASSVGTSTDTQYF
NA	TRBD1	TRBV5-4	TRBJ1-5	TGTGCCAGCAGCTCACAGGGGGCGGCTCAGCCCCAGCATTTT	CASSSQGAAQPQHF